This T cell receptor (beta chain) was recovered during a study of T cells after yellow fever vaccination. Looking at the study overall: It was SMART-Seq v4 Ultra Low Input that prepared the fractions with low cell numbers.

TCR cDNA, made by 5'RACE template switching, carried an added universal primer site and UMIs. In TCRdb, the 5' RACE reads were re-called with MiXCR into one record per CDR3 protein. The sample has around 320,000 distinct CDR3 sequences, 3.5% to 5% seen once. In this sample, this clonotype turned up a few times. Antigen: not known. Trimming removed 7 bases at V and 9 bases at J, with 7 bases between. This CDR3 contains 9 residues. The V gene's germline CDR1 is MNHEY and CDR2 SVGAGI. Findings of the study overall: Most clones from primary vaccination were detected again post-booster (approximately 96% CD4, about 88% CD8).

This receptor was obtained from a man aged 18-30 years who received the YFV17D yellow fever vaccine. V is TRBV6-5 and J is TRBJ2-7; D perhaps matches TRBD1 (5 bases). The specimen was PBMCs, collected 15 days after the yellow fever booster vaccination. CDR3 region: CASKGVQYV. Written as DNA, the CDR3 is TGTGCCAGCAAAGGGGTGCAGTACGTC.